This T cell receptor beta chain was profiled in a study of blood T cells in healthy people across ages. General study points: Estimates of diversity drawn from one million T cells were considered underestimates.

On this clonotype: As yet, its antigen is unknown.

The CDR3 is 15 residues long. In germline, CDR1 is MNHEY, CDR2 SVGEGT. Trimming removed 3 bases from V and 4 bases from J; junction bases left unmatched: 4. Every donor contributed around 10 milliliters of peripheral blood by blood draw. Each sample used at least 6 million PBMCs. Alongside a J-beta primer mix, a sample-barcoded 5' primer served in a second PCR lasting roughly 7 to 12 cycles. All cDNA molecules were each tagged by a template-switch adaptor with 12 random nucleotides. TCRdb used MiXCR to reprocess the 5' RACE reads, holding one entry per CDR3 protein. Of 800,000 to 1,000,000 distinct CDR3 sequences in the sample, approximately 49% were seen once.

Material: blood. The chain joins TRBV6-2 or TRBV6-3 to TRBJ2-1; 9 bases match TRBD2. This receptor was taken from a man aged 30 to 39 in good health. The CDR3 reads CASSYSGSRYNEQFF. CDR3 in DNA: TGTGCCAGCAGTTATAGCGGGAGCAGGTACAATGAGCAGTTCTTC.